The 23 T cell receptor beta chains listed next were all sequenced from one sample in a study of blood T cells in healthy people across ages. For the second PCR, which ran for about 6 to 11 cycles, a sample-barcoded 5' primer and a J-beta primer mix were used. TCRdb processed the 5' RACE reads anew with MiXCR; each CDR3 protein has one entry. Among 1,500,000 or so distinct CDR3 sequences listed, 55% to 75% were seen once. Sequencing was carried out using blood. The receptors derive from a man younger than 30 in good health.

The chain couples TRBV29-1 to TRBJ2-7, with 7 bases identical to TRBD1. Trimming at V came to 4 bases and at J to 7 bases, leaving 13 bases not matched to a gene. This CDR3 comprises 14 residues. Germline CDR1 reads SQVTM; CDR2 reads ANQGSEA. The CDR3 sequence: CSVVPTTGEGEQYF. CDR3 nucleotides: TGCAGCGTTGTCCCCACCACAGGGGAAGGAGAGCAGTACTTC.

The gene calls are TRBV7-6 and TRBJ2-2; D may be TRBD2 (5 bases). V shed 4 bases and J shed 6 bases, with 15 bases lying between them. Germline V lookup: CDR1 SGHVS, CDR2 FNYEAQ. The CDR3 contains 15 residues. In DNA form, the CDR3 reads TGTGCCAGCAGCTCCTACGACCGGGGAGCCGGGGAGCTGTTTTTT. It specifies CASSSYDRGAGELFF.

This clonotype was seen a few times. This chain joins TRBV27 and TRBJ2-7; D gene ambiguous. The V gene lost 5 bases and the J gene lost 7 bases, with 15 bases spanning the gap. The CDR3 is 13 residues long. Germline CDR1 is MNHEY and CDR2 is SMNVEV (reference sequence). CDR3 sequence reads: CASSVSYDGEQYF. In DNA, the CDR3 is TGTGCCAGCAGTGTAAGTTACGACGGTGAGCAGTACTTC.

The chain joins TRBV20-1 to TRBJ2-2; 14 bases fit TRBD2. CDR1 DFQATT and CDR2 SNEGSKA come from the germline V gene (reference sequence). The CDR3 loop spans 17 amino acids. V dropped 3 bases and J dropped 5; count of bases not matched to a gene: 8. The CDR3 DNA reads TGCAGTGCTAGCCCCGGGACTAGCGGGAGTTATACCGGGGAGCTGTTTTTT. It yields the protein CSASPGTSGSYTGELFF.

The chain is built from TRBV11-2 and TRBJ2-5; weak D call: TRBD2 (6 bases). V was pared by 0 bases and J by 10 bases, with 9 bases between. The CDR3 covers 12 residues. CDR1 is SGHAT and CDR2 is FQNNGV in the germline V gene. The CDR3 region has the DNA TGTGCCAGCAGCTTAGATATGGGGGGCCAGTACTTC. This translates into CASSLDMGGQYF.

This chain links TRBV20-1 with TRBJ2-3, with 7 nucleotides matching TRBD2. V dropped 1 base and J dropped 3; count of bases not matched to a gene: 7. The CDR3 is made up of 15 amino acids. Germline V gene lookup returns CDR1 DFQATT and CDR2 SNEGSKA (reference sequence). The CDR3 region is CSARGGRVITDTQYF. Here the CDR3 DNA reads TGCAGTGCTAGAGGTGGGAGGGTTATAACAGATACGCAGTATTTT.

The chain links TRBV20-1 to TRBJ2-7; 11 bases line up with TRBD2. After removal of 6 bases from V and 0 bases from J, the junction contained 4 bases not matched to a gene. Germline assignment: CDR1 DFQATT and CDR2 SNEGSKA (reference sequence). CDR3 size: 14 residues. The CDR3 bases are TGCAGTGCGGATAGCGGGAGGGGCTCCTACGAGCAGTACTTC. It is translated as CSADSGRGSYEQYF.

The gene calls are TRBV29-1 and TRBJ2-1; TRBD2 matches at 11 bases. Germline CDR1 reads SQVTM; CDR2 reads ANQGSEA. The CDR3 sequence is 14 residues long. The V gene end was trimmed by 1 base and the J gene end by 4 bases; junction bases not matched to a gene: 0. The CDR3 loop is CSVEASGGYNEQFF. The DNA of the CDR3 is TGCAGCGTTGAAGCTAGCGGGGGGTACAATGAGCAGTTCTTC.

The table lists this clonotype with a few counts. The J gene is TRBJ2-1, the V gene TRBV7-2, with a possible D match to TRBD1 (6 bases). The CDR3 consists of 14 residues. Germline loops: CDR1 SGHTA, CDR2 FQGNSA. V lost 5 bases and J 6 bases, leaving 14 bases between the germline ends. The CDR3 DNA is TGTGCCAGCAGCAGTAGTGGGGGCTTCAATGAGCAGTTCTTC. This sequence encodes CASSSSGGFNEQFF.

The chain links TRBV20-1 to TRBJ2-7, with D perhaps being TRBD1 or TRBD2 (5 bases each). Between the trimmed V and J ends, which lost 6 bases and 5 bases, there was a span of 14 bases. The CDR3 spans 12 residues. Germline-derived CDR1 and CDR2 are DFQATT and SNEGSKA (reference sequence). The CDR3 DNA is TGCAGTGCAGGGCCCCGGGGCGACGAGCAGTACTTC. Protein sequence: CSAGPRGDEQYF.

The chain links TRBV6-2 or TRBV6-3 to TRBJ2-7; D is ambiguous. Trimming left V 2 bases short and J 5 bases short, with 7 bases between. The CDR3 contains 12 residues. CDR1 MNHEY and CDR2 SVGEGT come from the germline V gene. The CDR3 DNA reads TGTGCCAGCAGTTACACGGGCGACGAGCAGTACTTC. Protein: CASSYTGDEQYF.

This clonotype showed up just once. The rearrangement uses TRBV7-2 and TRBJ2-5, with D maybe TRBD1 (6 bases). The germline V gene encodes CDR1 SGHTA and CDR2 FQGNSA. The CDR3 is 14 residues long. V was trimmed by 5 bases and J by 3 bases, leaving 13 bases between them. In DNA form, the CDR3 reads TGTGCCAGCAGCCGGGTGGACAGAGAAGAGACCCAGTACTTC. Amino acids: CASSRVDREETQYF.

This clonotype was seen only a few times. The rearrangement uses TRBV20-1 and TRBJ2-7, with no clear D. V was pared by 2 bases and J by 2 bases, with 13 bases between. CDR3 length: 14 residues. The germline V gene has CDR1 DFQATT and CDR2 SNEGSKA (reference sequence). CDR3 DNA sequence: TGCAGTGCTAGATACCGGACCAGCACCTACGAGCAGTACTTC. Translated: CSARYRTSTYEQYF.

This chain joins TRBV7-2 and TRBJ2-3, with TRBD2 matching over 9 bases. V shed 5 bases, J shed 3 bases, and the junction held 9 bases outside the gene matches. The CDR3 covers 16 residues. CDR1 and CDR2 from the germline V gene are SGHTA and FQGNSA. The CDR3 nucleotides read TGTGCCAGCAGCAGAGAGGCTAGCGGGGAGACAGATACGCAGTATTTT. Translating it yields CASSREASGETDTQYF.

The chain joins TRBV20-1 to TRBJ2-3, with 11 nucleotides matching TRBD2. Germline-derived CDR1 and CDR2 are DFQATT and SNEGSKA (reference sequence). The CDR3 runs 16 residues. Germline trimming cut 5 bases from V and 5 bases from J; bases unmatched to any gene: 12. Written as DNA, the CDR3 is TGCAGTGCTTCTTATCTACTAGCGGGAGAGGGAGATACGCAGTATTTT. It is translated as CSASYLLAGEGDTQYF.

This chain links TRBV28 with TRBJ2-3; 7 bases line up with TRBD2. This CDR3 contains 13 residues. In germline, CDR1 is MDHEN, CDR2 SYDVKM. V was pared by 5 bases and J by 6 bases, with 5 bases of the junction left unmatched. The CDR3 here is CASSSWGGDTQYF. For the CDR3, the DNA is TGTGCCAGCAGTAGTTGGGGAGGGGATACGCAGTATTTT.

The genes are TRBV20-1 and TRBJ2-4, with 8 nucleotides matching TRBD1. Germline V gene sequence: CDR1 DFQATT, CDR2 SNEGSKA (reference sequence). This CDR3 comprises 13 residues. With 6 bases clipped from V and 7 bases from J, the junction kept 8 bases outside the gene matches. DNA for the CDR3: TGCAGTGCCAGACGTGGGACAGGCAACATTCAGTACTTC. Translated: CSARRGTGNIQYF.

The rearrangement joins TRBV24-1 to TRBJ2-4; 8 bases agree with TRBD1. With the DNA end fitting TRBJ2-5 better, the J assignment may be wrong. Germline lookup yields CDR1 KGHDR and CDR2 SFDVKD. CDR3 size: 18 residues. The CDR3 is CATSDRPRQGLREETQYF. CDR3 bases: TGTGCCACCAGTGACAGGCCCCGACAGGGGCTAAGGGAAGAGACCCAGTACTTC.

CDR3 in amino acids: CASSRLDRTSTDTQYF. The CDR3 DNA reads as TGTGCCAGCAGCCGATTAGACAGGACTAGCACAGATACGCAGTATTTT. The chain joins TRBV21-1 to TRBJ2-3; whether TRBD1, the table's D call, matches the DNA was not checked. TRBV21-1 is given as a pseudogene. The CDR3 is made up of 16 amino acids.

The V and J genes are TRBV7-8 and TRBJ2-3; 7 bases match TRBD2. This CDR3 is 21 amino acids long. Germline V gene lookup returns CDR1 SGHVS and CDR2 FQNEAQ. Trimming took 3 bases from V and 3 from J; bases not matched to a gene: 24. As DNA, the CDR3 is TGTGCCAGCAGCTTTTTCGGCACCGGGACTAAAGACCCGAAAAGTACAGATACGCAGTATTTT. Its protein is CASSFFGTGTKDPKSTDTQYF. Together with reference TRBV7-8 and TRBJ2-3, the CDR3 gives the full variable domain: GAGVSQSPRYKVAKRGQDVALRCDPISGHVSLFWYQQALGQGPEFLTYFQNEAQLDKSGLPSDRFFAERPEGSVSTLKIQRTQQEDSAVYLCASSFFGTGTKDPKSTDTQYFGPGTRLTVL.

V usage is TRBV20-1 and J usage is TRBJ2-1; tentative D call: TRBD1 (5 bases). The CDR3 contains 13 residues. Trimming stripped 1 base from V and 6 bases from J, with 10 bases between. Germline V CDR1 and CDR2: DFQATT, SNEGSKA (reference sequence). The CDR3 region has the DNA TGCAGTGCTAGAGTGACAGTTCCCAATGAGCAGTTCTTC. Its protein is CSARVTVPNEQFF.

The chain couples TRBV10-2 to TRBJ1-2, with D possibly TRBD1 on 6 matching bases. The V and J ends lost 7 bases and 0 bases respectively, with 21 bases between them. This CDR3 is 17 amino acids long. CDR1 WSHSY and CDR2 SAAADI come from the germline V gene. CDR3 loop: CASTFLGDTRTNYGYTF. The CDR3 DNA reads TGCGCCAGCACGTTTTTAGGGGACACTAGGACTAACTATGGCTACACCTTC.

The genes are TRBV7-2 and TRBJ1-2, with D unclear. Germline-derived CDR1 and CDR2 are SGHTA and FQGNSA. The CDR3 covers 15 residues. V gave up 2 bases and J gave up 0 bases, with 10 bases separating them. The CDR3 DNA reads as TGTGCCAGCAGCTTAATATCAGGCTCTAACTATGGCTACACCTTC. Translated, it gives CASSLISGSNYGYTF.